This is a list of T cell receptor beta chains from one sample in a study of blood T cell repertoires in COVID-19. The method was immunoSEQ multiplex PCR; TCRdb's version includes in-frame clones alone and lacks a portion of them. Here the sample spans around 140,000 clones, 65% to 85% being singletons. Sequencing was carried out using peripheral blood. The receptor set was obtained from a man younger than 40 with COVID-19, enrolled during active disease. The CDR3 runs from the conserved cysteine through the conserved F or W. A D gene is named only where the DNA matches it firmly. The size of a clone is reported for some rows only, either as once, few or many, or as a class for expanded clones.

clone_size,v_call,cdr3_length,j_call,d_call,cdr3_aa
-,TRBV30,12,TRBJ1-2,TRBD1,CAWDRGGYGYTF
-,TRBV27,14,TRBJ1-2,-,CASSFLGADYGYTF
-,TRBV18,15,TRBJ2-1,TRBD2,CASSPREAGNNEQFF
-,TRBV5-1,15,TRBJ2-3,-,CASSDSDPETDTQYF
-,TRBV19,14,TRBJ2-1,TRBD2,CASSTPGLSAEQFF
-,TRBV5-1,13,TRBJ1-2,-,CASSLISEGSYTF
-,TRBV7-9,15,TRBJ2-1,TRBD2,CASSGGLAGGSEQFF
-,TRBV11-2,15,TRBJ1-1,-,CASSLWTVMNTEAFF
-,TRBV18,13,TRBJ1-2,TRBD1,CASSLDRGWGYTF
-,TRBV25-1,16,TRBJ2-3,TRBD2,CASSTRLAGHTDTQYF
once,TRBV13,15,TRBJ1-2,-,CASSLRGDANYGYTF
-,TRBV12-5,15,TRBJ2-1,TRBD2,CASGEYGGSHNEQFF
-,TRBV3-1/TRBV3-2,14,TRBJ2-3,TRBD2,CASSQGTSGRTQYF
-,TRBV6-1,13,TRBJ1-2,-,CASSESGLYGYTF
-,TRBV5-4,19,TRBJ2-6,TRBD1,CASSLGVGQGRSGANVLTF
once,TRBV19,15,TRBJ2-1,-,CASSMRTRGVNEQFF
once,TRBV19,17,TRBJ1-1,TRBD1,CASIPPRDRGANTEAFF
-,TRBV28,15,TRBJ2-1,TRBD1,CASSSTGTGGARQFF
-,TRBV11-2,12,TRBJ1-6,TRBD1,CASSLGDSLLHF
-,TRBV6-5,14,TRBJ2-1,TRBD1,CASSSGTGAYGQFF
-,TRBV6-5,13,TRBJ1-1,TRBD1,CASKTGPATEAFF
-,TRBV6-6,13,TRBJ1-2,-,CASSFGQNYGYTF
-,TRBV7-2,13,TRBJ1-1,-,CASSFRGGDEAFF
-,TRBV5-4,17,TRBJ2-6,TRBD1,CASSSGQGAGGANVLTF
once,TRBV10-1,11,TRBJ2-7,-,CASSDGGKQYF
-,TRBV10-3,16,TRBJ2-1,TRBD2,CAIKQQGLSGRHEQFF
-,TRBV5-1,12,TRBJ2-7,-,CASSSAGYEQYF
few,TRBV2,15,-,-,CASSSLRTQDRELFF
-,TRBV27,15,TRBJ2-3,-,CASSSNDRDFYTQYF
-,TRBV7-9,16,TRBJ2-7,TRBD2,CASSLAQAGGPYEQYF
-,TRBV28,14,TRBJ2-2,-,CASIQPPNTGELFF
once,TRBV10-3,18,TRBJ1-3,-,CASEARQGGSFSGNTIYF
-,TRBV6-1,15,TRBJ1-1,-,CASSGSTVHGTEAFF
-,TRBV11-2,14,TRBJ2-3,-,CASSLSTHGDTQYF
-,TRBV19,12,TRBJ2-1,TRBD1,CASGQGFNEQFF
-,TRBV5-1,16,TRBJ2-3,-,CASSLGGTHGADTQYF
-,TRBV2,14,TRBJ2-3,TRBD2,CATREAISTDTQYF
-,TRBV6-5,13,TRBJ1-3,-,CASRRRAGNTIYF
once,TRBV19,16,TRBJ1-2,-,CASSIYQQVPFYGYTF
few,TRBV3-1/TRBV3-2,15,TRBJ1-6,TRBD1,CASSSRGQGLPPLHF
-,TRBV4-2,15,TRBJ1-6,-,CASSQEKGQGSPLHF
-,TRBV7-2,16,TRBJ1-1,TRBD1,CASSPRTGGAGTEAFF
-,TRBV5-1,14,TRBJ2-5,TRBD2,CASRPAGEMETQYF
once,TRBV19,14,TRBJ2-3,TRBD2,CASSSGREQDTQYF
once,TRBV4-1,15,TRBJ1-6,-,CASSQDRLPNSPLHF
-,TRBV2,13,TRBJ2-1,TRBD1,CASSNRGYNEQFF
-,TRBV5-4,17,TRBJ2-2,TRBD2,CASSFRLAGVSPGELFF
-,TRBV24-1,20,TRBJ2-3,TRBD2,CATSDARGFGTSGYLDTQYF
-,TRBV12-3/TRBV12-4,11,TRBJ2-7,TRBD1,CASSYRGEQYF
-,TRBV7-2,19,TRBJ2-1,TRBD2,CASSPRTSGGWLEYNEQFF
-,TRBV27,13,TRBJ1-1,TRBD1,CASHRGRDTEAFF
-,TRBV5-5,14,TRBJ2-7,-,CASSLNRVAYEQYF
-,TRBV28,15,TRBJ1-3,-,CASSGPLYSGNTIYF
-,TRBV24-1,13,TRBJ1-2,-,CASASRRGYGYTF
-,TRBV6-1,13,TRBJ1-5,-,CASSEAESGPQHF